These 8 T cell receptor beta chains were all obtained from the same sample, sequenced in a study of CD8+ T cells in alopecia areata. The authors extracted RNA and reverse transcribed it into cDNA as the sequencing template. Clones were read by immunoSEQ multiplex PCR, and TCRdb kept only the in-frame ones, dropping some. Of hundreds of thousands of clones listed, 65% to 70% were seen once; the top ten hold around 1.2%. The sample consisted of CD4+ T cells sorted from blood, taken at week 0. The receptors come from a human donor with alopecia areata.

CDR3 amino acids: CASSEGTGANTEAFF. The DNA of the CDR3 is TGTGCCAGCAGCGAGGGGACAGGGGCGAACACTGAAGCTTTCTTT. This chain links TRBV5-4 with TRBJ1-1; TRBD1 matches at 10 bases. The J segment lost 1 base and the V segment lost 4 bases, leaving 4 bases of the junction unmatched. The CDR3 runs 15 residues. Germline loops: CDR1 SGHNT, CDR2 YYREEE (reference sequence).

This chain links TRBV7-2 with TRBJ2-7; the D gene is possibly TRBD2 (6 bases). CDR3 size: 15 residues. Trimming stripped 1 base from V and 3 bases from J, with 13 bases between. Germline V gene lookup returns CDR1 SGHTA and CDR2 FQGNSA. The CDR3 reads CASSLVARGSYEQYF. The CDR3 DNA sequence: TGTGCCAGCAGCTTAGTTGCGCGGGGAAGCTACGAGCAGTACTTC.

The V gene is TRBV29-1, the J gene TRBJ2-1; D unresolved. CDR1 is SQVTM, CDR2 ANQGSEA, per germline. This CDR3 is built from 13 residues. V lost 5 bases and J 7 bases, leaving 15 bases between the germline ends. This chain's CDR3 is CSVRDTPGNEQFF. CDR3 DNA sequence: TGCAGCGTTCGAGACACCCCTGGGAATGAGCAGTTCTTC.

The genes are TRBV2 and TRBJ2-3; D is possibly TRBD1 (6 bases). CDR3 size: 14 residues. Germline V gives CDR1 SNHLY, CDR2 FYNNEI. V was cut by 10 bases and J by 1 base, with 15 bases left in between. Written as DNA, the CDR3 is TGTGCCACCAGGGGATGGGGTGGCACAGATACGCAGTATTTT. Protein: CATRGWGGTDTQYF.

This clone came up a few times. V and J are TRBV4-2 and TRBJ2-1; 8 bases fit TRBD2. The V gene's germline CDR1 is LGHNA and CDR2 YNFKEQ. With 0 bases clipped from V and 0 bases from J, the junction kept 1 base outside the gene matches. This CDR3 contains 16 residues. The CDR3: CASSQDAGGSYNEQFF. In DNA, the CDR3 is TGTGCCAGCAGCCAAGATGCGGGGGGCTCCTACAATGAGCAGTTCTTC.

V usage is TRBV4-1 and J usage is TRBJ2-3; D is unresolved. Germline CDR1 and CDR2: MGHRA and YSYEKL. This CDR3 contains 17 residues. Trimming took 1 base from V and 2 from J, leaving 16 bases between them. The CDR3 nucleotides read TGCGCCAGCAGCCAAGTTGGTGGATTTGGATACACAGATACGCAGTATTTT. Encoded protein: CASSQVGGFGYTDTQYF.

This chain joins TRBV29-1 and TRBJ2-2; no definite D call. CDR1 and CDR2 (germline): SQVTM, ANQGSEA. CDR3 size: 13 residues. Deletions cut 4 bases from V and 1 base from J, with 7 bases between. The CDR3 loop reads CSVGHQNTGELFF. The CDR3 bases are TGCAGCGTTGGACACCAGAACACCGGGGAGCTGTTTTTT.

There are a few counts of this clone. Other DNA sequences in this specimen translate into the identical CDR3. The chain has TRBV2 and TRBJ1-1; D unresolved. The CDR3 runs to 11 residues. Germline CDR1 is SNHLY and CDR2 is FYNNEI. Trimming removed 5 bases at V and 0 bases at J, with 1 base between. The CDR3 region is CASSLNTEAFF. CDR3 DNA: TGTGCCAGCAGTTTGAACACTGAAGCTTTCTTT. Using reference TRBV2 and TRBJ1-1 for the parts outside the CDR3, the full variable domain is EPEVTQTPSHQVTQMGQEVILRCVPISNHLYFYWYRQILGQKVEFLVSFYNNEISEKSEIFDDQFSVERPDGSNFTLKIRSTKLEDSAMYFCASSLNTEAFFGQGTRLTVV.